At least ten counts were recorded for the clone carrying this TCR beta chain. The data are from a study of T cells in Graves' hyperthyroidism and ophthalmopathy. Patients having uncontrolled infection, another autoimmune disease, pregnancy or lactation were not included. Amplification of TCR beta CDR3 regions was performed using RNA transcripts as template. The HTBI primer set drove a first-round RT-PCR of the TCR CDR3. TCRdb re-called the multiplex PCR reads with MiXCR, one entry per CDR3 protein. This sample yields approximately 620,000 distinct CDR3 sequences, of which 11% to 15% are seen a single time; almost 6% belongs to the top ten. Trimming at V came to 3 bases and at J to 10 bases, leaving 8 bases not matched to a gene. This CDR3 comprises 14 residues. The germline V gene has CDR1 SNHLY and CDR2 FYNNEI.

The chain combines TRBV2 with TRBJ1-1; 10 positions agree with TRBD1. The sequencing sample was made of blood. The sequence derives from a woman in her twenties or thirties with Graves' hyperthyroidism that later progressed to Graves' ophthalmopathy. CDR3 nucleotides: TGTGCCAGCAGTGAGGAAGGACAGGGGGTTGGAGCTTTCTTT. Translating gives CASSEEGQGVGAFF.